This TCR beta chain was sequenced in a study of shared clonotypes between healthy human individuals. Broader study findings: Clonotypes not shared had lower generation probabilities than those common to all four donors.

CD4+ cells yielded CD45RA+ naive and CD45RA-negative memory subsets. Comments on this clone: Antigen specificity is unknown.

The CDR3 has 15 residues. V dropped 3 bases and J dropped 7; count of bases not matched to a gene: 9. The germline CDR1 and CDR2 sequences are LNHNV and YYDKDF (reference sequence). Template for every sorted-subset replicate PCR totaled approximately 200 ng DNA, 25,000 to 35,000 T cell genomes. Assay used: immunoSEQ multiplex PCR; TCRdb lists only in-frame clones, some missing. The sample gives 1.6 million or so clones, approximately 98.5% of which show up once; about 0.35% is in the top ten. The chain carries TRBV15 and TRBJ2-1, with 7 bases identical to TRBD2. The source of this sequence is a man aged 30 to 39 in good health. The sequenced sample was naive CD4+ T cells sorted from blood. Noted subset: CD45RA+ positively selected. The CDR3 DNA sequence: TGTGCCACCAGCAGCCTCGGTAGCGGGCCTAATGAGCAGTTCTTC. Translating it yields CATSSLGSGPNEQFF.